The present T cell receptor beta chain was sequenced within a study of read filtering for tumor transcriptome and immune sequencing. In the study overall: RNA-seq yielded only 85 to 1273 TCR reads, IR-seq about 3.5 to 11 million.

This clonotype was detected many times. Its antigen remains unknown. This library used roughly 0.4 ug RNA and molecular barcoded adaptors spanning alpha/delta and beta/gamma chains. From the reads, TCRdb called clonotypes with MiXCR, one entry per CDR3 protein. The data show 39,000 or so distinct CDR3 sequences, under 15% seen once. Germline-derived CDR1 and CDR2 are SNHLY and FYNNEI. Trimming took 5 bases from V and 2 from J, leaving 7 bases between them. The CDR3 has 12 residues. Findings of the study overall: Sorted CD138-negative bone marrow cells were not purified T cells.

This receptor was obtained from a donor at least 40 years old with multiple myeloma. Sequences were obtained from a population of CD138-negative cells sorted from bone marrow. This chain joins TRBV2 and TRBJ2-7; D uncertain. CDR3 residues: CASSHSPYEQYF. CDR3 bases: TGTGCCAGCAGTCACTCCCCCTACGAGCAGTACTTC.